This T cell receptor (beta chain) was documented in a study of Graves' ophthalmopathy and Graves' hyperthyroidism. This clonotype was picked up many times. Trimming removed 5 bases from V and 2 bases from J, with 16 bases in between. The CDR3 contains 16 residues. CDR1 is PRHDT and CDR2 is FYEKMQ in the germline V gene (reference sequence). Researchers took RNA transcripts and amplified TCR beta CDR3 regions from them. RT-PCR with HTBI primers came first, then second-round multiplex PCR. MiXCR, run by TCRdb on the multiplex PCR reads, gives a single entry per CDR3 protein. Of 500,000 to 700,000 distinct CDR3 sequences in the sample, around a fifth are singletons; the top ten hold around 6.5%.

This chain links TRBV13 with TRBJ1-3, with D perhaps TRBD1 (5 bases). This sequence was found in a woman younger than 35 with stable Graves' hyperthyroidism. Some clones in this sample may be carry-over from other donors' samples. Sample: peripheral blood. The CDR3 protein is CASSIFGRGAGNTIYF. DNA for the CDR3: TGTGCCAGCAGCATCTTCGGTCGGGGGGCTGGAAACACCATATATTTT.